These 32 T cell receptor beta chains were all obtained from the same sample, sequenced in a study of T-cell memory formation after mild COVID-19. TCRdb ran MiXCR on the 5' RACE reads and lists one entry per CDR3 protein. The sample consists of hundreds of thousands of distinct CDR3 sequences, approximately 15% of them appearing once. Sequencing was performed on PBMCs or a T cell subset sorted from them (not recorded which). The source is a man aged 18 to 29 who had mild COVID-19 (a few samples of this study predate the infection). Cell type and time point are not known.

In its sample, this clonotype was seen a few times. The V and J genes are TRBV12-3 or TRBV12-4 and TRBJ2-7, with D hard to call. This CDR3 has 13 amino acids. V was pared by 3 bases and J by 5 bases, with 11 bases between. Here the CDR3 reads CASSFTDRHEQYV. In DNA form, the CDR3 reads TGTGCCAGCAGTTTCACGGATAGGCACGAGCAGTACGTC.

This clonotype is a singleton in its sample. The rearrangement joins TRBV11-2 to TRBJ2-1, with 10 bases aligning to TRBD2. Per the germline V gene, CDR1 is SGHAT and CDR2 is FQNNGV. This CDR3 is built from 16 residues. V lost 5 bases to trimming and J lost 7 bases; unmatched junction nucleotides: 11. The chain's CDR3 is CASSRPGLAGENEQFF. DNA for the CDR3: TGTGCCAGCAGCCGACCAGGGCTAGCGGGGGAAAATGAGCAGTTCTTC.

In its sample, this clonotype was seen a few times. This chain uses TRBV9 with TRBJ2-7, with 10 nucleotides matching TRBD1. Per germline, CDR1 SGDLS and CDR2 YYNGEE. Trimming removed 3 bases from V and 0 bases from J; junction bases left unmatched: 3. The CDR3 is 15 residues long. In DNA form, the CDR3 reads TGTGCCAGCAGCGCCGGGACAGGGGACTCCTACGAGCAGTACTTC. This codes for CASSAGTGDSYEQYF. Full variable domain (outside the CDR3, taken from reference TRBV9 and TRBJ2-7): DSGVTQTPKHLITATGQRVTLRCSPRSGDLSVYWYQQSLDQGLQFLIQYYNGEERAKGNILERFSAQQFPDLHSELNLSSLELGDSALYFCASSAGTGDSYEQYFGPGTRLTVT.

The table lists this clonotype with a count of one. The rearrangement links TRBV3-1 to TRBJ2-5; the match to TRBD1 covers 7 bases. This CDR3 is built from 14 residues. Germline V lookup: CDR1 LGHDT, CDR2 YNNKEL (reference sequence). V was pared by 3 bases and J by 4 bases, with 5 bases of the junction left unmatched. The DNA of the CDR3 is TGTGCCAGCAGCCACTTCCGGGACAGAGAGACCCAGTACTTC. Its translation: CASSHFRDRETQYF.

The chain's CDR3 is CASSFHSRTGLREKLFF. As DNA, the CDR3 is TGTGCCAGCAGCTTCCATTCCCGGACAGGCTTGCGGGAAAAACTGTTTTTT. The V and J genes are TRBV7-9 and TRBJ1-4; 7 positions match TRBD1. V was pared by 3 bases and J by 8 bases, with 15 bases of the junction left unmatched. From germline, CDR1 is SEHNR and CDR2 FQNEAQ (reference sequence). This CDR3 spans 17 amino acids.

This clonotype was counted many times. V usage is TRBV12-3 or TRBV12-4 and J usage is TRBJ2-3; D not resolved. V lost 3 bases and J 2 bases, leaving 6 bases between the germline ends. The CDR3 is 13 residues long. The DNA of the CDR3 is TGTGCCAGCAGTTTGTCCTCCACAGATACGCAGTATTTT. Translated: CASSLSSTDTQYF.

The chain recombines TRBV4-3 with TRBJ2-1, with 12 bases fitting TRBD2. CDR3 length equals 16 residues. The J segment lost 5 bases and the V segment lost 4 bases, leaving 6 bases of the junction unmatched. Germline-derived CDR1 and CDR2 are LGHNA and YSLEER. CDR3 nucleotides: TGCGCCAGCAGCCGGATTGGACTAGCGGGGAACAATGAGCAGTTCTTC. Translated: CASSRIGLAGNNEQFF.

This clonotype turned up a few times. V and J are TRBV20-1 and TRBJ2-7; no clear D gene. Trimming took 2 bases from V and 7 from J, leaving 18 bases between them. There are 14 residues in the CDR3. Germline V gives CDR1 DFQATT, CDR2 SNEGSKA (reference sequence). The CDR3 region is CSARWVGPVGEQYF. The CDR3 bases are TGCAGTGCTAGATGGGTCGGCCCAGTGGGGGAGCAGTACTTC.

The chain recombines TRBV7-2 with TRBJ1-5, with D unresolved. With 6 bases removed from V and 8 bases from J, the gap between germline ends came to 14 bases. The CDR3 extends over 13 amino acids. Germline CDR1 is SGHTA and CDR2 is FQGNSA. The CDR3 DNA follows: TGTGCCAGCAGTCGCGGACTTCCTGAGCCCCAGCATTTT. This codes for CASSRGLPEPQHF.

The V gene is TRBV19, the J gene TRBJ2-5, with 10 bases matching TRBD2. The CDR3 runs to 14 residues. Germline CDR1 and CDR2: LNHDA and SQIVND (reference sequence). V shed 7 bases and J 5 bases; nucleotides not matched to a gene: 7. The DNA of the CDR3 is TGTGCCAGTAACGAGCGGGGGGGCGATGAGACCCAGTACTTC. Translating gives CASNERGGDETQYF.

This rearrangement joins TRBV24-1 to TRBJ1-2; no clear D. V lost 2 bases, J lost 4 bases, and 13 bases lay in between. CDR1 and CDR2 from the germline V gene are KGHDR and SFDVKD. This CDR3 region has 15 residues. In DNA form, the CDR3 reads TGTGCCACCAGTGATTGGGCTTCAACGGGCTATGGCTACACCTTC. Its translation is CATSDWASTGYGYTF.

This clonotype was recorded at least ten times. The chain recombines TRBV6-1 with TRBJ1-5; unclear D gene. The V end was cut by 6 bases, the J end by 4 bases, with 7 bases between. The CDR3 length is 12 residues. Germline V CDR1 and CDR2: MNHNS, SASEGT. The CDR3 is CASRQLNQPQHF. CDR3 DNA: TGTGCCAGCAGACAGCTTAATCAGCCCCAGCATTTT.

The chain has TRBV12-3 or TRBV12-4 and TRBJ1-2, with unresolved D. Between the trimmed V and J ends, which lost 7 bases and 8 bases, there was a span of 11 bases. This CDR3 has 11 amino acids. The CDR3 here is CASTDGVGYTF. The DNA of the CDR3 is TGTGCCAGCACCGACGGCGTCGGCTACACCTTC.

In its sample, this clonotype was seen many times. The chain has TRBV7-2 and TRBJ1-2; TRBD1 matches 7 bases. The CDR3 loop spans 21 amino acids. The germline gives CDR1 SGHTA, CDR2 FQGNSA. After removal of 3 bases from V and 7 bases from J, the junction contained 29 bases not matched to a gene. The CDR3 sequence is CASSLVSLGRFLTGPGGGYTF. The CDR3 DNA is TGTGCCAGCAGCTTGGTTTCGTTGGGCAGATTTTTGACAGGGCCTGGGGGTGGCTACACCTTC.

This clonotype was observed a few times. The CDR3 DNA sequence: TGTGCCAGCAGCATGGGACTAGGGGAGGTTCGTTACTTC. Its protein is CASSMGLGEVRYF. The chain recombines TRBV7-3 with TRBJ2-5; 8 positions agree with TRBD2. The germline V gene encodes CDR1 SGHTA and CDR2 FQGTGA. This CDR3 comprises 13 residues. The trim removed 5 bases at V and 14 bases at J, leaving 13 bases unmatched. The whole variable domain, filled in from reference TRBV7-3 and TRBJ2-5, reads GAGVSQTPSNKVTEKGKYVELRCDPISGHTALYWYRQSLGQGPEFLIYFQGTGAADDSGLPNDRFFAVRPEGSVSTLKIQRTERGDSAVYLCASSMGLGEVRYFGPGTRLLVL.

This clonotype appeared a few times. The J gene is TRBJ2-1, the V gene TRBV5-1; the D gene is possibly TRBD1 (5 bases). V lost 0 bases, J lost 8 bases, and 6 bases lay in between. CDR3 length equals 12 residues. Germline V gene sequence: CDR1 SGHRS, CDR2 YFSETQ. The CDR3 protein is CASSLEGYEQFF. The DNA of the CDR3 is TGCGCCAGCAGCTTGGAGGGGTATGAGCAGTTCTTC.

There are a few counts of this clonotype. The V call is TRBV3-1, the J call TRBJ1-4; 7 bases match TRBD1. The germline CDR1 and CDR2 sequences are LGHDT and YNNKEL (reference sequence). Trimming removed 4 bases from V and 5 bases from J; junction bases left unmatched: 4. CDR3 length equals 14 residues. The CDR3 is CASSRQGENEKLFF. CDR3 bases: TGTGCCAGCAGCCGTCAGGGGGAAAATGAAAAACTGTTTTTT.

This clonotype has a handful of counts. CDR3 sequence: CASSLRTGGGTSIAKNIQYF. The CDR3 bases are TGTGCCAGCAGCCTTAGGACCGGGGGAGGGACCAGTATAGCCAAAAACATTCAGTACTTC. The chain couples TRBV4-2 to TRBJ2-4; 7 bases are shared with TRBD2. Germline V gives CDR1 LGHNA, CDR2 YNFKEQ. This CDR3 comprises 20 residues. The J segment lost 0 bases and the V segment lost 4 bases, leaving 18 bases of the junction unmatched.

The chain's CDR3 is CSPKRGQETQYF. CDR3 nucleotide sequence: TGCAGTCCGAAGCGGGGGCAAGAGACCCAGTACTTC. The chain joins TRBV20-1 to TRBJ2-5; 8 bases map to TRBD2. CDR1 is DFQATT and CDR2 is SNEGSKA in the germline V gene (reference sequence). The CDR3 is made up of 12 amino acids. With 8 bases clipped from V and 2 bases from J, the junction kept 4 bases outside the gene matches.

The rearrangement joins TRBV21-1 to TRBJ1-2; TRBD1, the D gene given by the table, was not confirmed from the DNA. TRBV21-1 is a pseudogene locus. This CDR3 region has 15 residues. The DNA of the CDR3 is TGTGCCAGCAGCACTCGCCGGGACAGGGCGTATGGCTACACCTTC. Its translation is CASSTRRDRAYGYTF.

Only a few counts were recorded for this clonotype. V usage is TRBV6-5 and J usage is TRBJ2-7, with TRBD1 as a possible D gene (5 bases). The CDR3 extends over 13 amino acids. V lost 7 bases, J lost 5 bases, and 15 bases lay in between. Per the germline V gene, CDR1 is MNHEY and CDR2 is SVGAGI. The CDR3 sequence is CASTQRQGDEQYF. CDR3 DNA: TGTGCCAGCACCCAAAGGCAGGGCGACGAGCAGTACTTC.

This clonotype has more than one count but fewer than ten. V usage is TRBV11-1 and J usage is TRBJ2-7; 7 positions match TRBD1. With 4 bases clipped from V and 3 bases from J, the junction kept 3 bases outside the gene matches. The CDR3 loop spans 13 amino acids. Per germline, CDR1 SGHAT and CDR2 FQDESV (reference sequence). The CDR3 DNA sequence: TGTGCCAGCAGCTCCAGGGGGAACTACGAGCAGTACTTC. Translated, it gives CASSSRGNYEQYF.

This clonotype was picked up many times. The chain carries TRBV29-1 and TRBJ2-7; TRBD1 agrees at 12 bases. Germline V CDR1 and CDR2: SQVTM, ANQGSEA. The CDR3 loop spans 12 amino acids. Here the CDR3 reads CSAGTGGNEQYF. The CDR3 DNA sequence: TGCAGTGCCGGGACAGGGGGCAACGAGCAGTACTTC.

Worth noting for this clonotype: Being one base from a much bigger clone, this may be a read error. CDR3: CASSLDGSSYEQYF. CDR3 nucleotide sequence: TGTGCCAGCAGTTTGGACGGGAGCTCCTACGAGCAGTACTTC. The chain combines TRBV12-3 or TRBV12-4 with TRBJ2-7; D perhaps matches TRBD2 (6 bases). CDR3 length: 14 amino acids. Trimming took off 3 bases at V and 0 bases at J, with 9 bases between the two ends.

Ten or more counts support this clonotype. The chain employs TRBV7-3 and TRBJ2-2; 8 nucleotides match TRBD1. Germline lookup yields CDR1 SGHTA and CDR2 FQGTGA. CDR3 length: 16 amino acids. V lost 2 bases to trimming and J lost 2 bases; unmatched junction nucleotides: 4. DNA of the CDR3: TGTGCCAGCAGCTTATTTGGACAGGGTAACACCGGGGAGCTGTTTTTT. Its translation is CASSLFGQGNTGELFF.

This clonotype occurred a few times. The chain recombines TRBV7-2 with TRBJ2-7, with 8 bases matching TRBD1. V trimming: 5 bases; J trimming: 10 bases; junction bases outside the gene matches: 7. The CDR3 has 12 residues. Germline loops: CDR1 SGHTA, CDR2 FQGNSA. CDR3 region: CASSRSGGDQYF. CDR3 bases: TGTGCCAGCAGCCGTTCAGGGGGCGACCAGTACTTC.

This chain links TRBV10-3 with TRBJ1-3; D is perhaps TRBD1 (6 bases). This CDR3 has 13 residues. Between the trimmed V and J ends, which lost 6 bases and 4 bases, there was a span of 10 bases. Germline V gene lookup returns CDR1 ENHRY and CDR2 SYGVKD. Written as DNA, the CDR3 is TGTGCCATCAGACGGACAGACGGAAACACCATATATTTT. Its protein is CAIRRTDGNTIYF.

In this sample, this clonotype turned up many times. The chain carries TRBV7-2 and TRBJ2-2; 10 nucleotides align to TRBD2. This CDR3 comprises 17 residues. Germline loops: CDR1 SGHTA, CDR2 FQGNSA. Trimming removed 5 bases from V and 3 bases from J; junction bases left unmatched: 9. The CDR3 loop is CASSRERSGGDTGELFF. CDR3 coding DNA: TGTGCCAGCAGCCGAGAGCGCAGCGGGGGGGACACCGGGGAGCTGTTTTTT.

In this sample, this clonotype turned up a few times. This chain connects TRBV7-9 to TRBJ1-3; D is perhaps TRBD1 (5 bases). The length of the CDR3 is 14 residues. V gave up 5 bases and J gave up 0 bases, with 8 bases separating them. The germline V gene has CDR1 SEHNR and CDR2 FQNEAQ (reference sequence). CDR3 sequence: CASSAQVSGNTIYF. Written as DNA, the CDR3 is TGTGCCAGCAGCGCACAGGTCTCTGGAAACACCATATATTTT.

V is TRBV6-1 and J is TRBJ2-7, with D unclear. V lost 6 bases and J 0 bases, leaving 15 bases between the germline ends. This CDR3 has 15 amino acids. Germline CDR1 is MNHNS and CDR2 is SASEGT. The CDR3 is CASRATIRSSYEQYF. DNA for the CDR3: TGTGCCAGCAGGGCGACGATAAGAAGCTCCTACGAGCAGTACTTC.

This clonotype was seen repeatedly, ten times or more. V gene TRBV20-1 combines with J gene TRBJ1-1; possibly TRBD1 for D (6 bases). V lost 5 bases and J 2 bases, leaving 15 bases between the germline ends. CDR3 length equals 14 residues. Germline V lookup: CDR1 DFQATT, CDR2 SNEGSKA (reference sequence). The CDR3 region has the DNA TGCAGTGCTTGGGGAGAACAGGGAAACACTGAAGCTTTCTTT. Encoded protein: CSAWGEQGNTEAFF.

This clonotype turned up a few times. The rearrangement uses TRBV20-1 and TRBJ2-5; TRBD2 agrees at 14 bases. With V trimmed by 6 bases and J by 7 bases, 4 bases remained unmatched. This CDR3 region has 13 residues. The V gene's germline CDR1 is DFQATT and CDR2 SNEGSKA (reference sequence). CDR3 DNA: TGCAGTGCCGAGACTAGCGGGAGGGGGACCCAGTACTTC. Its protein is CSAETSGRGTQYF.